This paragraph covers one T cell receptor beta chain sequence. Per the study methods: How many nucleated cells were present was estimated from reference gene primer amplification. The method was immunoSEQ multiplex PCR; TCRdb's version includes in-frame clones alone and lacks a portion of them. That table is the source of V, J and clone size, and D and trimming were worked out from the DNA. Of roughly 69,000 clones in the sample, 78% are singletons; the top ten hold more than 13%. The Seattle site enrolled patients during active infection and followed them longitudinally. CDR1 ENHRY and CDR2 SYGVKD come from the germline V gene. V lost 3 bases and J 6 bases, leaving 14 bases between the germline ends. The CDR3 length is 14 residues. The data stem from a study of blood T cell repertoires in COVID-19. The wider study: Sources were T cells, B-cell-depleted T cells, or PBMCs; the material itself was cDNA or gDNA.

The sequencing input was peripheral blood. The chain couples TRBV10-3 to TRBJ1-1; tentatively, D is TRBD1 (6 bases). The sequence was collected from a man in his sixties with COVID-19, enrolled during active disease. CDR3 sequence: CAISEQGPNAEAFF. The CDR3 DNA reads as TGTGCCATCAGTGAACAGGGCCCCAACGCTGAAGCTTTCTTT.